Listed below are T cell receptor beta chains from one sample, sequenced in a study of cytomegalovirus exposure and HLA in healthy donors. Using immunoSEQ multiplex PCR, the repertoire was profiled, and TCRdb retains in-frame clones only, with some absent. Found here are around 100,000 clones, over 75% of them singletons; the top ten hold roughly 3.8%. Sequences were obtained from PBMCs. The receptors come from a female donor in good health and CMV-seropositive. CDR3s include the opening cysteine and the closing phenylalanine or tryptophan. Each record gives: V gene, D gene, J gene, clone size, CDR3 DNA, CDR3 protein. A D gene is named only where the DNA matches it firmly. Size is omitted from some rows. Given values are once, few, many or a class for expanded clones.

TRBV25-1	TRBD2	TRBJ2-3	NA	TGTGCCAGCAGTTCCTTCGGGGGGGGTACAGATACGCAGTATTTT	CASSSFGGGTDTQYF
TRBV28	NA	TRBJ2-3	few	TGTGCCAGCAGTTTTGTTCGAAGCTCCACAGATACGCAGTATTTT	CASSFVRSSTDTQYF
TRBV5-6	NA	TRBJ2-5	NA	TGTGCCAGCAGCTGGGACATCGACGAGACCCAGTACTTC	CASSWDIDETQYF
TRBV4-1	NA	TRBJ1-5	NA	TGCGCCAGCAGCCAAGGAGGTCAAGGTTATAGCAATCAGCCCCAGCATTTT	CASSQGGQGYSNQPQHF
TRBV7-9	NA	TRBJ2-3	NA	TGTGCCAGCAGACAAACAGGGGAGGGCACAGATACGCAGTATTTT	CASRQTGEGTDTQYF
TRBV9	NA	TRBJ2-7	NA	TGTGCCAGCAGCGTCGACAGGTACCACGAGCAGTACTTC	CASSVDRYHEQYF
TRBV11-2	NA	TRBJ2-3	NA	TGTGCCAGCAGCTCCCGGGGAGCCGCCGAACCCACAGATACGCAGTATTTT	CASSSRGAAEPTDTQYF
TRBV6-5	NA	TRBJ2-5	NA	TGTGCCAGCAGTTACCCTCCTGAGACCCAGTACTTC	CASSYPPETQYF
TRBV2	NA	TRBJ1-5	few	TGTGCCAGCAGTGAGGATTCGGGCAGGGTTTTCCAGCCCCAGCATTTT	CASSEDSGRVFQPQHF
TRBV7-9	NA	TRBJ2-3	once	TGTGCCAGCAGGTTCCAGGTTTCCTCCCGAACAGATACGCAGTATTTT	CASRFQVSSRTDTQYF
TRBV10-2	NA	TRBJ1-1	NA	TGCGCCAGCAGTGAGGAGACAGCGATTACTGAAGCTTTCTTT	CASSEETAITEAFF
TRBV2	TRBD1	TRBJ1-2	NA	TGTGCCAGCAACTCAGGGGGACAGGGGGGAGGCTACACCTTC	CASNSGGQGGGYTF
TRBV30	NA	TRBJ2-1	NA	TGTGCCCTGCTCAATAGTTTCAATGAGCAGTTCTTC	CALLNSFNEQFF
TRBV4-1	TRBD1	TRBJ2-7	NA	TGCGCCAGCAGCCAAGACTGGCCCCCGGACAGGGACAAGTACTTC	CASSQDWPPDRDKYF
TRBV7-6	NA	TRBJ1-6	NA	TGTGCCAGCAGCTTAGCGCAGCAGGCAGGCTATAATTCACCCCTCCACTTT	CASSLAQQAGYNSPLHF
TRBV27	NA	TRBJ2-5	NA	TGTGCCAGCAGTACTGACAGAAGAGAGACCCAGTACTTC	CASSTDRRETQYF
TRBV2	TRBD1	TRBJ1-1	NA	TGTGCCAGCAGTGACCCGGGACAGGGGGCCCACTGGATGGAAGCTTTCTTT	CASSDPGQGAHWMEAFF
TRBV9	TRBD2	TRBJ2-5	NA	TGTGCCAGCAGCGTAGCGGGGGGTTTCCAAGAGACCCAGTACTTC	CASSVAGGFQETQYF
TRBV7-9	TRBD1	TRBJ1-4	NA	TGTGCCAGCAGCCATCCGAGGAACAGGGGGAAAGAAAAACTGTTTTTT	CASSHPRNRGKEKLFF
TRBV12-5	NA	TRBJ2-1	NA	TGTGCTAGTGGTTTAGGCTTAAGGGGGAATGAGCAGTTCTTC	CASGLGLRGNEQFF
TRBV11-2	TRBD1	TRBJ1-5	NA	TGTGCCAGCAGCTTGGGACAGGGAAGGCAGCCCCAGCATTTT	CASSLGQGRQPQHF
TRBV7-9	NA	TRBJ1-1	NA	TGTGCCAGCAGGCACTTAGAAACTCGACAGCGTGAAGCTTTCTTT	CASRHLETRQREAFF
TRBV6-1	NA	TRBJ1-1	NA	TGTGCCAGCAGTGAAGTTTTCGACACTGAAGCTTTCTTT	CASSEVFDTEAFF
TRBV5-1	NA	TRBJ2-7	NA	TGCGCCAGCAGCTTGGCCAATTTTCCCGGTTACGAGCAGTACTTC	CASSLANFPGYEQYF
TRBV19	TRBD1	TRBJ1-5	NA	TGTGCCAGTCGGAGTACAGGGGCCAGCAATCAGCCCCAGCATTTT	CASRSTGASNQPQHF
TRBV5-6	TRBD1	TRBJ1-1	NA	TGTGCCAGCAGCTACCCAGGGGGCTTGGGGGAAGCTTTCTTT	CASSYPGGLGEAFF
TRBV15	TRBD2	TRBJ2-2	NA	TGTGCCACCAGCAGAGTCGGGAGGGACACCGGGGAGCTGTTTTTT	CATSRVGRDTGELFF
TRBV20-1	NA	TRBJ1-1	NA	TGCAGTGCCAGTATGAACACTGAAGCTTTCTTT	CSASMNTEAFF
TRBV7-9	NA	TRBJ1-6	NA	TGTGCCAGCAGCTTAAGTCAGGGGAGTGGTTCACCCCTCCACTTT	CASSLSQGSGSPLHF
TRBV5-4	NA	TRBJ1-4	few	TGTGCCAGCAGCTACAGCCCAACTAATGAAAAACTGTTTTTT	CASSYSPTNEKLFF
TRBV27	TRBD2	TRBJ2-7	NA	TGTGCCAGCAGCCCCTTTCTGGGCGGGAGGGATGACGAGCAGTACTTC	CASSPFLGGRDDEQYF
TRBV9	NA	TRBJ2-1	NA	TGTGCCAGCAGCGTAGACTCGAGATACAATGAGCAGTTCTTC	CASSVDSRYNEQFF
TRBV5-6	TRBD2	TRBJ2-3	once	TGTGCCAGCAGCTCACTGACTAGCGGGGGAGTTACCCCACAGATGGCGCAGTATTTT	CASSSLTSGGVTPQMAQYF
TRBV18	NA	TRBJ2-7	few	TGTGCCAGCTCACCCCCTACAGGATCCTACGAGCAGTACTTC	CASSPPTGSYEQYF
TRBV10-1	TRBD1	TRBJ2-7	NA	TGCGCCAGCAGTGAGTCGGGACAGGGGTACGAGCAGTACTTC	CASSESGQGYEQYF
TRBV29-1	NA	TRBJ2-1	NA	TGCAGCGTCAGTCCTGCTAGCAATGAGCAGTTCTTC	CSVSPASNEQFF
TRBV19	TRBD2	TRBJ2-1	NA	TGTGCCAGTAGTAGGACTAGCGGGATCTACAATGAGCAGTTCTTC	CASSRTSGIYNEQFF
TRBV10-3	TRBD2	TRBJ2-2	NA	TGTGCCATCGGGGGGGTTGCGAACACCGGGGAGCTGTTTTTT	CAIGGVANTGELFF